A single sample gave rise to the 29 T cell receptor beta chains below, sequenced in a study of neurological immune-mediated disorders. TCRdb redid the calling of the 5' RACE reads with MiXCR, one entry per CDR3 protein. Of about 65,000 distinct CDR3 sequences in the sample, about 4% are singletons; the top ten hold approximately 2.7%. The source material was PBMCs. Receptors were obtained from a man between 45 and 60 years old with multiple sclerosis.

This clonotype was counted many times. This sequence joins TRBV2 and TRBJ2-5; D might be TRBD1 (5 bases). V gave up 2 bases and J gave up 9 bases, with 7 bases separating them. Germline lookup yields CDR1 SNHLY and CDR2 FYNNEI. The CDR3 length is 11 residues. The CDR3 region is CASSEPRAQYF. The DNA of the CDR3 is TGTGCCAGCAGTGAACCCAGGGCCCAGTACTTC. The entire variable domain, with the rest obtained from reference TRBV2 and TRBJ2-5, is as follows: EPEVTQTPSHQVTQMGQEVILRCVPISNHLYFYWYRQILGQKVEFLVSFYNNEISEKSEIFDDQFSVERPDGSNFTLKIRSTKLEDSAMYFCASSEPRAQYFGPGTRLLVL.

This clonotype showed up many times. V and J are TRBV7-2 and TRBJ2-1; D unresolved. Trimming stripped 1 base from V and 2 bases from J, with 6 bases between. CDR1 and CDR2 (germline): SGHTA, FQGNSA. The CDR3 has 14 residues. The CDR3 loop is CASSLDRAYNEQFF. The DNA for the CDR3 is TGTGCCAGCAGCTTAGATCGGGCCTACAATGAGCAGTTCTTC. Looking up the rest from reference TRBV7-2 and TRBJ2-1 gives the full variable domain: GAGVSQSPSNKVTEKGKDVELRCDPISGHTALYWYRQSLGQGLEFLIYFQGNSAPDKSGLPSDRFSAERTGGSVSTLTIQRTQQEDSAVYLCASSLDRAYNEQFFGPGTRLTVL.

This clonotype appeared many times. This chain joins TRBV5-1 and TRBJ2-5; 9 bases match TRBD1. The CDR3 is made up of 14 amino acids. V was pared by 3 bases and J by 10 bases, with 10 bases of the junction left unmatched. Germline V lookup: CDR1 SGHRS, CDR2 YFSETQ. CDR3 protein: CASSSGTGSGGQYF. CDR3 nucleotides: TGCGCCAGCAGCTCAGGGACAGGGTCTGGAGGCCAGTACTTC.

This clonotype was detected many times. The rearrangement joins TRBV20-1 to TRBJ2-7; no clear D. CDR3 size: 11 residues. Germline CDR1 and CDR2: DFQATT and SNEGSKA (reference sequence). V was pared by 6 bases and J by 5 bases, with 11 bases between. The CDR3 sequence: CSASFSHEQYF. The CDR3 DNA reads as TGCAGTGCGAGCTTTAGCCACGAGCAGTACTTC.

This clonotype was detected ten times or more. The chain employs TRBV5-6 and TRBJ1-2; tentative D call: TRBD1 (6 bases). V gave up 4 bases and J gave up 2 bases, with 6 bases separating them. The length of the CDR3 is 12 residues. Germline CDR1 SGHDT, CDR2 YYEEEE. In nucleotides, the CDR3 is TGTGCCAGCAGCCAGGGGAACTATGGCTACACCTTC. Protein sequence: CASSQGNYGYTF.

This clonotype was observed many times. The chain couples TRBV14 to TRBJ2-2; D remains unclear. CDR1 is SGHDN, CDR2 FVKESK, per germline. V lost 7 bases, J lost 0 bases, and 15 bases lay in between. The CDR3 covers 16 residues. As DNA, the CDR3 is TGTGCCAGCACCAAATATGGAGAAACGAACACCGGGGAGCTGTTTTTT. Protein: CASTKYGETNTGELFF. Variable domain in full (rest from reference TRBV14 and TRBJ2-2): EAGVTQFPSHSVIEKGQTVTLRCDPISGHDNLYWYRRVMGKEIKFLLHFVKESKQDESGMPNNRFLAERTGGTYSTLKVQPAELEDSGVYFCASTKYGETNTGELFFGEGSRLTVL.

This clonotype has at least ten counts. The chain couples TRBV3-1 to TRBJ2-2, with D possibly being TRBD1 (6 bases). The germline V and J ends were trimmed by 0 bases and 1 base, with 12 bases remaining between them. CDR1 is LGHDT, CDR2 YNNKEL, per germline (reference sequence). The CDR3 contains 17 residues. CDR3 DNA: TGTGCCAGCAGCCAAGATTTTTTGACAGGGAACACCGGGGAGCTGTTTTTT. Encoded protein: CASSQDFLTGNTGELFF.

This clonotype was picked up many times. A read error may account for a junction end that differs from germline. The chain carries TRBV5-5 and TRBJ2-1; D perhaps matches TRBD1 (5 bases). This CDR3 spans 16 amino acids. Germline V lookup: CDR1 SGHKS, CDR2 YYEKEE (reference sequence). The CDR3 here is CASSLRGEAIYDEQFF. The CDR3 bases are TGTGCCAGCAGCTTGAGGGGCGAGGCGATCTACGATGAGCAGTTCTTC.

This chain connects TRBV7-6 to TRBJ2-7; 8 bases agree with TRBD2. Germline V gene data show CDR1 as SGHVS and CDR2 as FNYEAQ. This CDR3 has 16 amino acids. The junction had 6 bases not matched to a gene; V was cut back by 2 bases and J by 0 bases. This CDR3 reads CASSLMERGPSYEQYF. CDR3 DNA sequence: TGTGCCAGCAGCTTAATGGAGCGGGGGCCCTCCTACGAGCAGTACTTC.

This clonotype appeared many times. This chain links TRBV12-3 or TRBV12-4 with TRBJ1-2; possible D gene TRBD1, 5 bases. CDR3 size: 12 residues. Trimming pared 6 bases from V and 4 bases from J, leaving 9 bases between. The CDR3 sequence: CASRGDLYGYTF. The CDR3 DNA follows: TGTGCCAGCAGAGGGGACCTCTATGGCTACACCTTC.

This clonotype was detected ten times or more. The chain combines TRBV24-1 with TRBJ2-1; TRBD2 might be the D (5 bases). Looked up from germline, CDR1 is KGHDR and CDR2 is SFDVKD. Trimming took off 4 bases at V and 8 bases at J, with 14 bases between the two ends. This CDR3 has 14 amino acids. CDR3 DNA: TGTGCCACCAGTGACCGGGGTCTTTTCGATGAGCAGTTCTTC. This encodes CATSDRGLFDEQFF.

In the case of this clonotype: The CDR3 does not close with the conserved phenylalanine or tryptophan, likely indicating a read error. V is TRBV9 and J is TRBJ2-4, with D possibly matching TRBD2 (5 bases). V was shortened by 0 bases and J by 7 bases, with 8 bases between the two germline ends. The CDR3 has 13 amino acids. Germline loops: CDR1 SGDLS, CDR2 YYNGEE. CDR3 sequence reads: CASSVATGNIQYN. The CDR3 DNA reads as TGTGCCAGCAGCGTAGCTACGGGGAACATTCAGTACAAC.

The CDR3 coding sequence is TGTGCCAGCAGCCCTTGGGACCCCGCTTCCCGAAGGTACGAGCAGTACTTC. This encodes CASSPWDPASRRYEQYF. The V gene is TRBV5-6, the J gene TRBJ2-7; D assignment may be TRBD1 or TRBD2 (5 bases each). The CDR3 is 17 amino acids. The germline V gene encodes CDR1 SGHDT and CDR2 YYEEEE. Trimming took 4 bases from V and 4 from J, leaving 24 bases between them.

This clonotype showed up many times. The J gene is TRBJ2-1, the V gene TRBV28; D is perhaps TRBD2 (7 bases). The CDR3 spans 13 residues. CDR1 MDHEN and CDR2 SYDVKM come from the germline V gene. With 4 bases removed from V and 9 bases from J, the gap between germline ends came to 13 bases. For the CDR3, the DNA is TGTGCCAGCAGTTACGGGGGGCTAAGTGAGCAGTTCTTC. Amino acid sequence: CASSYGGLSEQFF.

This clonotype was seen at least ten times. The chain is built from TRBV5-1 and TRBJ2-2; 7 bases line up with TRBD1. J lost 4 bases, V lost 7 bases, and 4 bases had no gene match. Germline CDR1 reads SGHRS; CDR2 reads YFSETQ. The CDR3 loop spans 13 amino acids. CDR3 amino acids: CASREGATGELFF. As DNA, the CDR3 is TGCGCCAGCCGCGAGGGGGCCACCGGGGAGCTGTTTTTT.

The chain joins TRBV3-1 to TRBJ1-2; 7 bases map to TRBD1. CDR1 LGHDT and CDR2 YNNKEL come from the germline V gene (reference sequence). This CDR3 is built from 15 residues. V shed 5 bases, J shed 4 bases, and the junction held 10 bases outside the gene matches. The CDR3 here is CASSTRQGGFYGYTF. The CDR3 DNA reads as TGTGCCAGCAGCACCCGACAGGGTGGATTCTATGGCTACACCTTC.

V usage is TRBV5-1 and J usage is TRBJ2-3; the D is unclear. The CDR3 has 14 amino acids. Germline loops: CDR1 SGHRS, CDR2 YFSETQ. V was cut by 4 bases and J by 0 bases, with 9 bases left in between. CDR3 region: CASSPQISTDTQYF. The CDR3 DNA reads as TGCGCCAGCAGCCCCCAGATTAGCACAGATACGCAGTATTTT.

This clonotype was observed at least ten times. V is TRBV29-1 and J is TRBJ2-3; D is unresolved. V was cut by 5 bases and J by 5 bases, with 11 bases left in between. There are 12 residues in the CDR3. The germline CDR1 and CDR2 sequences are SQVTM and ANQGSEA. CDR3 bases: TGCAGCGTTCTACAAGAGGTAGATACGCAGTATTTT. It codes for CSVLQEVDTQYF.

This clonotype was detected ten times or more. The chain joins TRBV12-3 or TRBV12-4 to TRBJ2-3; D is undetermined. V lost 4 bases and J lost 1, with 6 bases in between. The CDR3 consists of 13 residues. As DNA, the CDR3 is TGTGCCAGCAGTTCCTCCGGCACAGATACGCAGTATTTT. Its protein is CASSSSGTDTQYF.

Many counts were recorded for this clonotype. The gene calls are TRBV7-9 and TRBJ2-5, with D unclear. Germline V gene lookup returns CDR1 SEHNR and CDR2 FQNEAQ (reference sequence). CDR3 size: 14 residues. V was trimmed by 3 bases and J by 4 bases, leaving 12 bases between them. The DNA for the CDR3 is TGTGCCAGCAGCTTCCACAGTACCTCAGAGACCCAGTACTTC. This codes for CASSFHSTSETQYF.

The gene calls are TRBV12-3 or TRBV12-4 and TRBJ2-2, with a tentative D call TRBD2 (6 bases). The CDR3 is made up of 14 amino acids. With 5 bases removed from V and 5 bases from J, the gap between germline ends came to 12 bases. This CDR3 reads CASSLREVTGELFF. Here the CDR3 DNA reads TGTGCCAGCAGTCTCAGGGAGGTGACCGGGGAGCTGTTTTTT.

This clonotype has a count of ten or more. This chain links TRBV20-1 with TRBJ2-2, with D possibly being TRBD1 (6 bases). Trimming took off 6 bases at V and 0 bases at J, with 20 bases between the two ends. Germline assignment: CDR1 DFQATT and CDR2 SNEGSKA (reference sequence). This CDR3 contains 17 residues. The DNA for the CDR3 is TGCAGTGCCCATAGGACAGCATACACCGCGAACACCGGGGAGCTGTTTTTT. It codes for CSAHRTAYTANTGELFF.

This clonotype was seen many times. V usage is TRBV7-9 and J usage is TRBJ2-1; no firm D call. The CDR3 totals 13 residues. The germline V gene has CDR1 SEHNR and CDR2 FQNEAQ (reference sequence). V was shortened by 1 base and J by 6 bases, with 7 bases between the two germline ends. The CDR3 DNA sequence: TGTGCCAGCAGCTTAGGCCACGCCAATGAGCAGTTCTTC. Amino acid sequence: CASSLGHANEQFF.

This clonotype was counted ten times or more. The chain employs TRBV5-6 and TRBJ1-5; D is unclear. The CDR3 spans 15 residues. Per germline, CDR1 SGHDT and CDR2 YYEEEE. Trimming left V 2 bases short and J 1 base short, with 10 bases between. The chain's CDR3 is CASSFAGGSNQPQHF. DNA for the CDR3: TGTGCCAGCAGCTTCGCGGGTGGAAGCAATCAGCCCCAGCATTTT.

This clonotype has at least ten counts. The V gene is TRBV24-1, the J gene TRBJ2-1; TRBD1 aligns across 9 bases. The junction had 5 bases not matched to a gene; V was cut back by 3 bases and J by 3 bases. Germline V gene sequence: CDR1 KGHDR, CDR2 SFDVKD. This CDR3 has 16 amino acids. In DNA form, the CDR3 reads TGTGCCACCAGTGATCCCGGGACAGGGAACTACAATGAGCAGTTCTTC. Protein sequence: CATSDPGTGNYNEQFF.

This clonotype was counted ten times or more. This chain uses TRBV29-1 with TRBJ2-1; D is unclear. Trimming removed 6 bases at V and 8 bases at J, with 8 bases between. The CDR3 covers 10 residues. Germline V gene data show CDR1 as SQVTM and CDR2 as ANQGSEA. CDR3 sequence: CSVIRHEQFF. The CDR3 bases are TGCAGCGTAATTCGGCATGAGCAGTTCTTC.

This clonotype came up a few times. V usage is TRBV6-2 or TRBV6-3 and J usage is TRBJ2-1; 11 bases align to TRBD2. Germline V gene data show CDR1 as MNHEY and CDR2 as SVGEGT. This CDR3 contains 16 residues. The V and J ends lost 6 bases and 5 bases, in that order; junction bases with no gene match: 9. The CDR3 loop is CASSGYSGGADNEQFF. The CDR3 bases are TGTGCCAGCAGCGGTTATAGCGGGGGGGCGGACAATGAGCAGTTCTTC.

Many counts were recorded for this clonotype. The chain recombines TRBV7-9 with TRBJ2-3; 10 bases are shared with TRBD1. This CDR3 spans 13 amino acids. The germline V gene encodes CDR1 SEHNR and CDR2 FQNEAQ (reference sequence). The ends lost 8 bases at V and 3 bases at J; junction bases unmatched: 2. The chain's CDR3 is CASRQGATDTQYF. Written as DNA, the CDR3 is TGTGCCAGCCGACAGGGGGCAACAGATACGCAGTATTTT.

This clonotype was counted many times. The genes are TRBV20-1 and TRBJ2-7, with 9 bases fitting TRBD2. Per germline, CDR1 DFQATT and CDR2 SNEGSKA (reference sequence). Losses at the gene ends were 2 bases for V and 6 bases for J; bases not matched to a gene: 8. The CDR3 extends over 14 amino acids. The CDR3: CSARRGGGASEQYF. CDR3 DNA: TGCAGTGCTAGACGTGGCGGGGGGGCCTCCGAGCAGTACTTC.